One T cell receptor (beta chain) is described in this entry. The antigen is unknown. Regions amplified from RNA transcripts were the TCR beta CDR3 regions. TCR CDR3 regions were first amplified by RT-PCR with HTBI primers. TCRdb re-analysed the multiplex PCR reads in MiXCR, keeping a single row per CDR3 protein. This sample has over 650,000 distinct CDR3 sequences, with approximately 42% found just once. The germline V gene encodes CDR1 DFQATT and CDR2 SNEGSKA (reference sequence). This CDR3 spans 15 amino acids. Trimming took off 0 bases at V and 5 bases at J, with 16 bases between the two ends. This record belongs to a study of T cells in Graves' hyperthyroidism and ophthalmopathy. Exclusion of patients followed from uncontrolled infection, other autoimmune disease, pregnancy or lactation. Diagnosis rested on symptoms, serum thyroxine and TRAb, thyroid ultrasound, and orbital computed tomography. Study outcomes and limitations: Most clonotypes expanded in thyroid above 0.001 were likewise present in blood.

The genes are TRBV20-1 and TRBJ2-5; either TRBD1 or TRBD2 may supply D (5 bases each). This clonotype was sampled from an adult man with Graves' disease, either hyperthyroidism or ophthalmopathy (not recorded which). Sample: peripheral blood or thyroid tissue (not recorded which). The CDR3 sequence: CSARDRSRGKETQYF. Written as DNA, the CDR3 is TGCAGTGCTAGAGATCGCAGTCGGGGCAAGGAGACCCAGTACTTC.